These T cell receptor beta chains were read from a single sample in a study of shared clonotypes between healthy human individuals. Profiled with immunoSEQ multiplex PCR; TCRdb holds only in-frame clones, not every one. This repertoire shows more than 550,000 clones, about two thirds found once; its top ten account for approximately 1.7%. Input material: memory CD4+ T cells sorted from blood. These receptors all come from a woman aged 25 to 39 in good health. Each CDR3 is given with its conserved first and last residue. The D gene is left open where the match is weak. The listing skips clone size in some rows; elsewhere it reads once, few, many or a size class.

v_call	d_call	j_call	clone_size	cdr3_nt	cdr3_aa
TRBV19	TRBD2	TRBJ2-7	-	TGTGCCAGCTTGGGACTAGCGGGAGGGTCCTACGAGCAGTACTTC	CASLGLAGGSYEQYF
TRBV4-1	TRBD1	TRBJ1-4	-	TGCGCCAGCAGCTCCCGTCGCGGGACAGGGAACGAAAAACTGTTTTTT	CASSSRRGTGNEKLFF
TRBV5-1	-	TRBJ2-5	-	TGCGCCAGCAGCTTGAAGACGGTTGAAGAGACCCAGTACTTC	CASSLKTVEETQYF
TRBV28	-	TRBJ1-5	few	TGTGCCAGCCGGGCACAGCTCCATCAGCCCCAGCATTTT	CASRAQLHQPQHF
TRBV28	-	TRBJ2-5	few	TGTGCCAGCAGCCCCCCTGTCCTAAAGACCCAGTACTTC	CASSPPVLKTQYF
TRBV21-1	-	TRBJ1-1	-	TGTGCCAGCAGCAAGGGGGGTGCGAACACTGAAGCTTTCTTT	CASSKGGANTEAFF
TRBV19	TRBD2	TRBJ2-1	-	TGTGCCAGTAGTATTATAAGACTAGCGGCGTACAATGAGCAGTTCTTC	CASSIIRLAAYNEQFF
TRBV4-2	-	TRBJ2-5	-	TGTGCCAGCAGCCAATGGGGTCGCGAGACCCAGTACTTC	CASSQWGRETQYF
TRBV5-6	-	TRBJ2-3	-	TGTGCCAGCAGCCGTGGGGGGCCCGCAGATACGCAGTATTTT	CASSRGGPADTQYF
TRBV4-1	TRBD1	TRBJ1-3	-	TGCGCCAGCAGCCTACCTGGGGGGACAGGGGAAACTGGAAACACCATATATTTT	CASSLPGGTGETGNTIYF
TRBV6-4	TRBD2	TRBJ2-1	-	TGTGCCAGCAGTGACTCTACGGGGGAGGGATACAATGAGCAGTTCTTC	CASSDSTGEGYNEQFF
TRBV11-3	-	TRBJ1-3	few	TGTGCCAGCAGTTCACCCCCCGGAAACACCATATATTTT	CASSSPPGNTIYF
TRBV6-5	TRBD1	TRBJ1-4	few	TGTGCCAGCAGTACCCGACAGGGGAGACCTGAAAAACTGTTTTTT	CASSTRQGRPEKLFF
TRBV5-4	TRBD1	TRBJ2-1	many	TGTGCCAGCAGCCAGGCGGGGACAGGGGCTGACAATGAGCAGTTCTTC	CASSQAGTGADNEQFF
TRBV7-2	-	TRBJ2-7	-	TGTGCCAGCAGCTTAAAGGTGGGCCTCTACGAGCAGTACTTC	CASSLKVGLYEQYF
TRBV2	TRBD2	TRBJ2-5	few	TGTGCCAGCAGTATTAGCGGGATAAAAGAGACCCAGTACTTC	CASSISGIKETQYF
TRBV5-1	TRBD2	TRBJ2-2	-	TGCGCCAGCAGCCCCGCTAGCGGAGGGAACACCGGGGAGCTGTTTTTT	CASSPASGGNTGELFF
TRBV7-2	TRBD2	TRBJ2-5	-	TGTGCCAGCAGCTTATTTGCGGGGGAGGGAGAGACCCAGTACTTC	CASSLFAGEGETQYF
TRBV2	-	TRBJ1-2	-	TGTGCCAGCAGTGATCAAGCCAGAGGCTTGGATGGCTACACCTTC	CASSDQARGLDGYTF
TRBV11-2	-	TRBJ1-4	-	TGTGCCAGCAGCCTCTATGGAAAAAAACTGTTTTTT	CASSLYGKKLFF
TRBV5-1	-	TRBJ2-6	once	TGCGCCAGCAGCTTGCAGTCGAGCTCTGGGGCCAACGTCCTGACTTTC	CASSLQSSSGANVLTF
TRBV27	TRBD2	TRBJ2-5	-	TGTGCCAGTTCCCCCTCGGGGGAGGGAGAGACCCAGTACTTC	CASSPSGEGETQYF
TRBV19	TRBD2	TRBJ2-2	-	TGTGCCAGTAGTATGAGACTAGCCGCGAACACCGGGGAGCTGTTTTTT	CASSMRLAANTGELFF
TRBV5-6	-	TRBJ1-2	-	TGTGCCAGCAGGTCCCGGGGTACTGGCGGCTACACCTTC	CASRSRGTGGYTF
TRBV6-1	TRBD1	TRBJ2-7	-	TGTGCCAGCAGAAGAACAGGGGGGTCCTACGAGCAGTACTTC	CASRRTGGSYEQYF
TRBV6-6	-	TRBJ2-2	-	TGTGCCAGCACCTTTAAGACCGGGGAGCTGTTTTTT	CASTFKTGELFF
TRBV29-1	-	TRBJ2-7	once	TGCAGCGTTGCGGGTTCAAACCAGGACTCCTACGAGCAGTACTTC	CSVAGSNQDSYEQYF
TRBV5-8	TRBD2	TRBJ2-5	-	TGTGCCAGCAGCTTGGTCTTGGGCCGGGACGGGAGGGAGACCCAGTACTTC	CASSLVLGRDGRETQYF
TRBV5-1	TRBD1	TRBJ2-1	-	TGCGCCAGCAGCGAACAGGGGGTATTAGCAGTGGGGCAGTTCTTC	CASSEQGVLAVGQFF
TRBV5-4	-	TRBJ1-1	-	TGTGCCAGCAGCAATAGGGGGGTCACTGAAGCTTTCTTT	CASSNRGVTEAFF
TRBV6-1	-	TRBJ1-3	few	TGTGCCAGCAGTGAGCACATTACAGTGAGCTCTGGAAACACCATATATTTT	CASSEHITVSSGNTIYF
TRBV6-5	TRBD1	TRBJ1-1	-	TGTGCCAGCACCCGTCAGACAGGGAGGAACACTGAAGCTTTCTTT	CASTRQTGRNTEAFF
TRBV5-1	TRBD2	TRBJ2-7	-	TGCGCCAGCAGCTTGGCGGTAGCGGGAGGAAGCTCCTACGAGCAGTACTTC	CASSLAVAGGSSYEQYF
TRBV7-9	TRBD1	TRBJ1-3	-	TGTGCCAGCAGCTCACGACCCTGGGACAGGGCTGGAAACACCATATATTTT	CASSSRPWDRAGNTIYF